Here is one T cell receptor (beta chain) with its context. What antigen it recognizes has not been identified. Per-nucleotide qualities are absent, and no much larger clonotype sits a single base away. This specimen comes from a study of blood T cell repertoires in COVID-19 (TCRdb year 2020). For the wider study: Samples covering the acute and convalescent phases of COVID-19 were provided by collaborators in the United States, Italy and Spain. Samples came from the ongoing ImmuneRACE study (first 160 participants) plus 1,254 subjects from 6 global collaborators. Where available, HLA class I and class II types were taken from metadata supplied by the sample provider and were not determined by assay-based typing. Nearly every sample came with metadata listing a de-identified subject ID, COVID-19 status, age in years and sex. The prospective study material was composed of cDNA or gDNA derived from T cells, B-cell-depleted T cells, or PBMCs. The repertoires were made available in a free public database intended to serve as a resource for research on the immune response to SARS-CoV-2. The dataset comprised deeply sampled blood TCRbeta repertoires from subjects exposed to, actively infected with, or recovered from COVID-19.

TCRbeta CDR3 regions were amplified from genomic DNA using the immunoSEQ Assay, a bias-controlled multiplex PCR. The authors' analysis ran thus. The number of nucleated cells in each sample was estimated by amplification of reference gene primers within the assay. Sequence reads were collapsed and filtered to measure the absolute abundance of every unique TCRbeta CDR3 rearrangement. For each sample, productive Simpson clonality was calculated by taking the square root of Simpson's diversity index across productive rearrangements. TCRdb retrieved this table from immuneACCESS and kept in-frame rearrangements only. Not all clones are present; in checked studies, unresolved V genes account for under half, and no reason is known for the remainder. D and trimming come from the DNA, and the V and J calls and clone size come from that table. Present in this sample are 300,000 to 450,000 clones, almost 90% of which were seen just once. The ten largest clones take up approximately 1% of the sample.

Results the study describes overall, beyond this receptor: How much clinical and demographic metadata was included differed by source and by participant, and the metadata was provided uncurated.

In the prospective study, participants were about 18 to 100 years old, resided in about two dozen geographic areas of the United States, and were enrolled through a virtual design. To assign participants to cohorts, the prospective study relied on clinical history that participants themselves reported in a screening survey and a study questionnaire. Exposed participants had been in contact, within 2 weeks of entering the study, with a person who had a PCR-confirmed or clinician-diagnosed case of COVID-19. In the prospective study, whole blood, serum and a nasopharyngeal or oropharyngeal swab were collected from each participant by mobile phlebotomists. Over a 2-month period, participants in the prospective study had the option of providing additional blood draws and questionnaires. Blood samples from the prospective study were shipped frozen or at room temperature prior to DNA extraction. V trim: 1 base; J trim: 8 bases; unmatched bases: 9. Including the terminal cysteine and phenylalanine, the CDR3 comprises 16 residues. The DNA shown is the 48-base CDR3, in frame from base 1. According to the germline V gene, CDR1 reads SGHRS and CDR2 reads YFSETQ.

This receptor was identified in a woman aged 25-40 years who had been exposed to COVID-19. The sequenced sample was PBMCs or T cells enriched from blood (not recorded which). This chain joins TRBV5-1 to TRBJ1-6, and TRBD1 aligns with 7 junction nucleotides. The CDR3 amino acid sequence is: CASSLQETGPDSPLHF. In nucleotides, the sequence is TGCGCCAGCAGCTTGCAAGAGACAGGGCCAGATTCACCCCTCCACTTT.